This TCR beta chain was found in a study of CD8 T cells in Susac syndrome (dated by TCRdb to between 2017 and 2020). In the study overall: Repertoire sequencing was used to test whether CD8+ T cell activation and differentiation in Susac syndrome was antigen driven. The clonality of the CD8+ T cell repertoire was compared across about a dozen healthy donors, some 14 Susac syndrome patients and roughly 15 multiple sclerosis patients. Results and caveats for the whole study, not just this receptor: The TCR sequencing and HLA analysis was acknowledged to have included a relatively small number of individuals.

High-throughput TCR beta sequencing profiled peripheral blood CD8+ and CD4+ T cells from healthy donors, Susac syndrome patients and multiple sclerosis patients. Treatment-naive patients with stable or active relapsing-remitting disease fulfilling revised McDonald criteria were used as multiple sclerosis controls. Bulk CD8+ and CD4+ T cells were purified by magnetic negative isolation, while CD8+ TEMRA cells were enriched using FACS. Blood was collected in EDTA tubes and processed within 24 hours, with PBMCs isolated through density gradient centrifugation. PBMCs intended for TCR sequencing were cryopreserved in liquid nitrogen and thawed later in a water bath at 37 degrees C. Purity of sorted or isolated CD4+, CD8+ and CD8+ TEMRA cells was at least 90%. RNA was extracted with the RNeasy kit and about 0.5 to 1 ug was reverse transcribed using random hexamers. The immunoSEQ multiplex PCR assay, covering 54 Vbeta and 13 Jbeta segments, was used to amplify TCR beta CDR3 regions. PCR amplification bias was corrected using a synthetic template baseline for primer optimization and computational correction. In the authors' own workflow: Reads were annotated to V, D and J genes according to IMGT and were analyzed with immunoSEQ Analyzer, with only productive sequences retained. Clonality was computed as one minus Shannon entropy normalized by log2 of the number of productive unique sequences. For each patient and control, public and private clones were evaluated within the 100 most prevalent clones. A clone was defined as Susac-specific if it was absent from the healthy and MS cohorts, from roughly 1,000 published viral clones and from other ImmuneACCESS disease sequences. TCRdb reanalyzed the raw reads on its own, using fastp at Q25 for trimming and MiXCR for clone calling, and kept in-frame beta chains. One record per CDR3 amino acid sequence lists the most common genes and DNA. TCRdb, not the original authors, processed these V and J calls. This sample is represented by around 270,000 distinct CDR3 sequences; about 91% of them were singletons. The ten top clones hold roughly 0.17% of the sample.

Trimming accounts for 4 bases at V and 3 bases at J, while the number of junction bases matched to no gene is 12. From the cysteine through the phenylalanine, the CDR3 covers 16 amino acids. Only CDR3 DNA remains: 48 bases, in frame from the first base. CDR1 SGHRS and CDR2 YFSETQ are derived from the germline V gene. This clonotype came up once. Its specific antigen is unknown. Base qualities are not provided; no much larger clone lies one nucleotide away. On its own, one read is weak support. The TCR sequence derives from a human donor with multiple sclerosis. Sequenced input: CD8+ T cells from PBMCs. This sequence uses TRBV5-1 and TRBJ1-2, with TRBD1 matching 7 junction bases. The sequence in DNA is TGCGCCAGCAGCCTACTGACAGGGAGAAGGGACTATGGCTACACCTTC. It is translated as CASSLLTGRRDYGYTF.